A single TCR beta chain is shown here with its context. Its antigen is not identified. V dropped 2 bases and J dropped 3 bases, with 11 bases sitting between them. The CDR3 totals 15 residues. TCRdb reprocessed the 5' RACE reads with MiXCR, giving one entry per CDR3 protein. The profile shows some 1,700,000 distinct CDR3 sequences, about 30% of them singletons. The sample originates from a study of identical twins. Whole-study results and caveats: Reduced insertions were recorded for abundant cord blood beta clonotypes, with no such pattern in memory repertoires.

All donors were healthy Caucasians. The chain employs TRBV12-3 or TRBV12-4 and TRBJ1-5, with D perhaps TRBD1 (5 bases). This receptor was taken from a newborn girl in good health. The sequenced sample was cord blood. CDR3 sequence (DNA): TGTGCCAGCAGTTTACTGCAGGGCCCCAATCAGCCCCAGCATTTT. As protein: CASSLLQGPNQPQHF.